This T cell receptor (beta chain) was recovered during a study of shared clonotypes between healthy human individuals. Notes on the study in general: A handful of donors showed sharing of roughly 5% of naive CD4 clonotypes. Compared with clonotypes that all four donors shared, non-shared clonotypes had lower generation probabilities.

Assay execution proceeded at the deep level. Profiled with immunoSEQ multiplex PCR; TCRdb holds only in-frame clones, not every one. Here the sample spans over a million clones, about four fifths being singletons. At least ten counts were recorded for this clone. Antigen specificity is unknown. The CDR3 loop spans 15 amino acids. J gave up 5 bases and V 1 base, and 5 bases lay outside the gene matches. The germline CDR1 and CDR2 sequences are SGHNT and YYREEE (reference sequence). This sequence was found in a man younger than 30 in good health. Some clones in this sample may be carry-over from other donors' samples. The chain couples TRBV5-4 to TRBJ2-5; 10 bases match TRBD1. Specimen: memory CD4+ T cells from PBMCs. The subset was: CD45RA-negative fraction. The CDR3 DNA sequence: TGTGCCAGCAGCTTGACGACAGGGGGCGCGGAGACCCAGTACTTC. This sequence encodes CASSLTTGGAETQYF.